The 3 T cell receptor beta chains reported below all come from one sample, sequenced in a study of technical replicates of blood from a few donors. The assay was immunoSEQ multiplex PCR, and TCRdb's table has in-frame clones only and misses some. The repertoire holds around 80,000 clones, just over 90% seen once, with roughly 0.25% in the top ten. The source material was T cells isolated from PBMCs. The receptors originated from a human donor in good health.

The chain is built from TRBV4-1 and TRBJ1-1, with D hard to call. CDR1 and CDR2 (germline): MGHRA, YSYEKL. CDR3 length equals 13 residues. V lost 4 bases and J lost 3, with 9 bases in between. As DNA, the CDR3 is TGCGCCAGCAGCCCGGTCGGGTACACTGAAGCTTTCTTT. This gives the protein CASSPVGYTEAFF.

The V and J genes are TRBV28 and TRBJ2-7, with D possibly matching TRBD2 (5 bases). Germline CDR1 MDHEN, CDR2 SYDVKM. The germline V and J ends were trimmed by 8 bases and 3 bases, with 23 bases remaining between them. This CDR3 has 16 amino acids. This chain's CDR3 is CASWPGGSGRDYEQYF. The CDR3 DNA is TGTGCCAGCTGGCCCGGAGGATCCGGCAGAGACTACGAGCAGTACTTC.

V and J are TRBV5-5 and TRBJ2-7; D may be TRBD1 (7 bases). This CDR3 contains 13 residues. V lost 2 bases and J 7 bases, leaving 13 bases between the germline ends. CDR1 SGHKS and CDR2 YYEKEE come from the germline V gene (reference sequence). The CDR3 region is CASSLSGGREQYF. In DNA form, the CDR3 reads TGTGCCAGCAGCTTATCAGGGGGGAGGGAGCAGTACTTC.